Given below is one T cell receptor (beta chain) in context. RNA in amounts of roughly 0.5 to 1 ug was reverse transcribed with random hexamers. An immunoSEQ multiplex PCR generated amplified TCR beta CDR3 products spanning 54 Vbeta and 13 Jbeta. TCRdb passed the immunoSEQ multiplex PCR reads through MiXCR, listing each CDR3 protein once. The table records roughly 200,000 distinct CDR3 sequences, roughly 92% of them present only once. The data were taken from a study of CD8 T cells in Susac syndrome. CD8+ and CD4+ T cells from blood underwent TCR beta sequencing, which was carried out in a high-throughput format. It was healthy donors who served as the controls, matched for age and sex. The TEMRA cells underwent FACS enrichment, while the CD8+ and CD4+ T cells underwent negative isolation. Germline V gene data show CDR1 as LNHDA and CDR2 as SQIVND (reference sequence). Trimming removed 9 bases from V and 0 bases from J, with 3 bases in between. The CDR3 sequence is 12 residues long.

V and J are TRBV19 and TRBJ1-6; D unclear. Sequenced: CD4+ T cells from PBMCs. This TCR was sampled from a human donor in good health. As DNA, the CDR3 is TGTGCCAGCGGCTCCTATAATTCACCCCTCCACTTT. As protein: CASGSYNSPLHF.